This entry lists 4 T cell receptor beta chains sequenced from one sample in a study of vaccination effects on CD4 cells after COVID-19. Antigens for these TCRs are unknown. Once cultured for under 11 days, the cells underwent separation to obtain CD4+ T cells. Generated by immunoSEQ multiplex PCR, the TCRdb table keeps only in-frame clones and is missing some. The sample lists over 65,000 clones; about 74% were seen once. Sequenced material: CD4+ T cells from PBMCs cultured without peptide, taken before COVID-19 vaccination. Receptors originate from a human donor who received a COVID-19 vaccine.

The chain couples TRBV12-5 to TRBJ2-1, with TRBD2 matching 11 bases. This CDR3 spans 17 amino acids. Germline values: CDR1 LGHNT, CDR2 FRNRAP. The V and J ends lost 8 bases and 0 bases, in that order; junction bases with no gene match: 9. The CDR3 region is CASRASGGTSSYNEQFF. The CDR3 DNA sequence: TGTGCTAGTAGGGCTAGCGGGGGGACCAGCTCCTACAATGAGCAGTTCTTC.

The V call is TRBV19, the J call TRBJ2-1; tentatively, D is TRBD2 (5 bases). CDR3 length: 15 amino acids. The V and J ends lost 3 bases and 0 bases respectively, with 9 bases between them. Germline V lookup: CDR1 LNHDA, CDR2 SQIVND (reference sequence). CDR3 protein: CASSIRGSSYNEQFF. The CDR3 nucleotides read TGTGCCAGTAGTATTCGGGGAAGCTCCTACAATGAGCAGTTCTTC.

The chain employs TRBV5-1 and TRBJ2-5; TRBD2 matches 8 bases. From germline, CDR1 is SGHRS and CDR2 YFSETQ. With 0 bases clipped from V and 5 bases from J, the junction kept 3 bases outside the gene matches. This CDR3 is 14 amino acids long. CDR3 residues: CASSLGTSSETQYF. The DNA for the CDR3 is TGCGCCAGCAGCTTGGGGACTAGCTCGGAGACCCAGTACTTC.

This clone was seen a handful of times. This chain uses TRBV5-1 with TRBJ2-5; tentative D call: TRBD2 (6 bases). Germline values: CDR1 SGHRS, CDR2 YFSETQ. Trimming took 4 bases from V and 2 from J, leaving 15 bases between them. This CDR3 is 15 amino acids long. DNA of the CDR3: TGCGCCAGCAGCCCCCCCGCGGGAACTCAAGAGACCCAGTACTTC. It yields the protein CASSPPAGTQETQYF.